This T cell receptor (beta chain) derives from a study of identical twins. Overall study results and limits: A lower insertion count was a feature of abundant cord blood beta clonotypes, with no such feature in memory repertoires. Modelling underestimated the level of out-of-frame TCR alpha sharing observed in monozygotic twins. Analyses of zero insertions could, in part, be confounded by invariant MAIT and iNKT cells. Findings depended on cross-sectional statistics rather than tracking the same donors.

CDR1 SEHNR and CDR2 FQNEAQ come from the germline V gene (reference sequence). The CDR3 consists of 14 residues. V was pared by 3 bases and J by 2 bases, with 9 bases between. As for this clonotype: The antigen is undetermined.

Each CDR3 protein gets one entry after TCRdb re-called the 5' RACE reads with MiXCR. The data show hundreds of thousands of distinct CDR3 sequences, with around 12% seen just once and around 1.6% held by the top ten. The data were also submitted as part of a second study, on yellow fever vaccine responses in identical twins.

This chain joins TRBV7-9 and TRBJ2-3; D unresolved. This receptor was obtained from a woman under 30 in good health. Specimen: PBMCs. The chain's CDR3 is CASSFRVTTDTQYF. The CDR3 region has the DNA TGTGCCAGCAGCTTTAGGGTTACCACAGATACGCAGTATTTT.